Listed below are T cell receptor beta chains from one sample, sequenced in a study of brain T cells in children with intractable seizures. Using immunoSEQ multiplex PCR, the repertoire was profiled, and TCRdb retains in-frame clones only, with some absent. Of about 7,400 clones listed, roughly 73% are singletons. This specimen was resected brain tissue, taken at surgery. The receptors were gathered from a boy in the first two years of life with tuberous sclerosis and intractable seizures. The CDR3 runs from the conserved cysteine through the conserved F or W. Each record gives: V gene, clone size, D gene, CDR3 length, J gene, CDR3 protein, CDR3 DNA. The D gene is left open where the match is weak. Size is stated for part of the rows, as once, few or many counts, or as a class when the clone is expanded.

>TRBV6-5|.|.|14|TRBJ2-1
CASRPIAGYNEQFF
TGTGCCAGCCGCCCGATCGCGGGATACAATGAGCAGTTCTTC
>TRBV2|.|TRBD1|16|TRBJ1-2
CANKYFRGQDGYGYTF
TGTGCCAATAAATACTTTAGGGGACAGGACGGCTATGGCTACACCTTC
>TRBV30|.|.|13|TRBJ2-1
CAWTRDSYNEQFF
TGTGCCTGGACCAGGGACTCCTACAATGAGCAGTTCTTC
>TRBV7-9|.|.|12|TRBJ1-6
CASSLGRAPLHF
TGTGCCAGCAGCTTAGGGCGGGCACCCCTCCACTTT
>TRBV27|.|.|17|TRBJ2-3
CASSGTGEPTSTDTQYF
TGTGCCAGCAGTGGGACTGGAGAACCTACTAGCACAGATACGCAGTATTTT
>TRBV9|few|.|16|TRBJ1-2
CASSAPIGLTAYGYTF
TGTGCCAGCAGCGCTCCCATAGGGTTGACAGCCTATGGCTACACCTTC
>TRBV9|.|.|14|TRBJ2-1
CASSPSTGGGEQFF
TGTGCCAGCAGCCCCTCGACAGGTGGGGGTGAGCAGTTCTTC
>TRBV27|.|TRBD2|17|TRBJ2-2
CASSRPLSSGNTGELFF
TGTGCCAGCAGCCGTCCCCTTTCTAGCGGAAACACCGGGGAGCTGTTTTTT
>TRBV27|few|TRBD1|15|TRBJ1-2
CASSLRRTGPYGYTF
TGTGCCAGCAGTTTGAGGAGGACAGGACCCTACGGCTACACCTTC
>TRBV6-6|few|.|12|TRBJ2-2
CATRVRTGELFF
TGTGCCACCAGGGTGCGAACCGGGGAGCTGTTTTTT
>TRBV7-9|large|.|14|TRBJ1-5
CASSLKDYNQPQHF
TGTGCCAGCAGCTTAAAAGATTATAATCAGCCCCAGCATTTT
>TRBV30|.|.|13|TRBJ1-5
CAWSVAGNQPQHF
TGTGCCTGGAGTGTGGCAGGCAATCAGCCCCAGCATTTT
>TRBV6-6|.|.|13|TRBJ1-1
CASSYAGNTEAFF
TGTGCCAGCAGTTACGCCGGCAACACTGAAGCTTTCTTT
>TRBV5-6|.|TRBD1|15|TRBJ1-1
CASSPKDRAYTEAFF
TGTGCCAGCAGCCCCAAGGACAGGGCCTACACTGAAGCTTTCTTT
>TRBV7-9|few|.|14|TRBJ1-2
CASSLDGRGVGYTF
TGTGCCAGCAGCTTAGACGGAAGAGGGGTCGGCTACACCTTC
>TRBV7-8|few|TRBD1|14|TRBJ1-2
CASSPGGGGYGYTF
TGTGCCAGCAGCCCAGGGGGGGGAGGCTATGGCTACACCTTC
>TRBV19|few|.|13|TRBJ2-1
CASSILLYNEQFF
TGTGCCAGTAGTATTCTTCTGTACAATGAGCAGTTCTTC
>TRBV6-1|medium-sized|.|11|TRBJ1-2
CAIRTPYGYTF
TGTGCCATTCGGACACCCTATGGCTACACCTTC
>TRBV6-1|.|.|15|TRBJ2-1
CASSDLKSSYNEQFF
TGTGCCAGCAGTGACCTGAAAAGCTCCTACAATGAGCAGTTCTTC
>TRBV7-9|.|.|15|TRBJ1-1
CASSFGDFVVTEAFF
TGTGCCAGCAGCTTCGGGGACTTTGTGGTCACTGAAGCTTTCTTT
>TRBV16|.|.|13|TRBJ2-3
CASSPPNTDTQYF
TGTGCCAGCAGCCCCCCTAACACAGATACGCAGTATTTT
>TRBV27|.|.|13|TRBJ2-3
CASSFRRTDTQYF
TGTGCCAGCAGTTTTCGACGCACAGATACGCAGTATTTT
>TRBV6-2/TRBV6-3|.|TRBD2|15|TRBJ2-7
CASSYSGTSGDEQYF
TGTGCCAGCAGTTACTCGGGGACTAGCGGAGACGAGCAGTACTTC
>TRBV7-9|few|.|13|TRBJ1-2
CASSLAVNYGYTF
TGTGCCAGCAGCTTAGCAGTGAACTATGGCTACACCTTC
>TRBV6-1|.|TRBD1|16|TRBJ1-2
CASSEARGQGFYGYTF
TGTGCCAGCAGTGAAGCCCGCGGACAGGGTTTCTATGGCTACACCTTC
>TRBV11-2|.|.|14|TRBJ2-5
CASSLETVGETQYF
TGTGCCAGCAGCTTGGAGACAGTGGGGGAGACCCAGTACTTC
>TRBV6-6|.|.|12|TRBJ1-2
CASLDINYGYTF
TGTGCCAGCTTGGACATTAACTATGGCTACACCTTC
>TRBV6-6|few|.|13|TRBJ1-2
CAILMGGGLGYTF
TGTGCCATCCTTATGGGCGGGGGGCTCGGCTACACCTTC
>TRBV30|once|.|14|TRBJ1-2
CAGDLAGALYGYTF
TGTGCCGGCGATTTGGCAGGGGCACTCTATGGCTACACCTTC
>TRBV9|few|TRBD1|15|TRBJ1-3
CASSALTGVGNTIYF
TGTGCCAGCAGCGCCCTGACAGGGGTCGGAAACACCATATATTTT
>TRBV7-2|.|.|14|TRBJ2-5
CASSLGGIQETQYF
TGTGCCAGCAGCTTGGGGGGCATACAAGAGACCCAGTACTTC
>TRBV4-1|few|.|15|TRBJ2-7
CASSQDSGGYYEQYF
TGCGCCAGCAGCCAAGATTCTGGCGGATACTACGAGCAGTACTTC
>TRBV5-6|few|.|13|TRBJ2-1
CASSLGTLNEQFF
TGTGCCAGCAGCTTGGGGACTCTCAATGAGCAGTTCTTC
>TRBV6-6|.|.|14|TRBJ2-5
CASSRRGVQETQYF
TGTGCCAGCAGCCGACGCGGGGTCCAAGAGACCCAGTACTTC
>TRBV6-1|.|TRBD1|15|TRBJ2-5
CASSETGCGCETQYF
TGTGCCAGCAGTGAGACAGGGTGTGGTTGCGAGACCCAGTACTTC
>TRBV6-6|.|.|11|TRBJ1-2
CASRTVSGYTF
TGTGCCAGCAGGACAGTCTCTGGCTACACCTTC
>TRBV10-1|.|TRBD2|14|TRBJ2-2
CASSGTSGTGELFF
TGCGCCAGCAGTGGGACTAGCGGCACCGGGGAGCTGTTTTTT